The 28 T cell receptor beta chains listed next were all sequenced from one sample in a study of blood T cell repertoires in COVID-19. Profiling relied on immunoSEQ multiplex PCR, and the TCRdb table lists in-frame clones only, not all of them. The sample records under 250,000 clones, approximately 84% being singletons. What was sequenced was PBMCs or T cells enriched from blood (not recorded which). All receptors derive from a man aged 55 to 69 who had recovered from COVID-19.

A remark on this clone: At one end, the junction sequence differs from germline, possibly due to a read error. The chain carries TRBV19 and TRBJ2-7, with D possibly matching TRBD1 (6 bases). Per germline, CDR1 LNHDA and CDR2 SQIVND (reference sequence). The CDR3 loop spans 13 amino acids. CDR3 DNA sequence: TGTGCCAGTAGTGAGACAGAACTACAGGGTTTCAACTTC. It is translated as CASSETELQGFNF.

The rearrangement uses TRBV19 and TRBJ1-1; 7 positions agree with TRBD1. Germline values: CDR1 LNHDA, CDR2 SQIVND (reference sequence). V was clipped by 6 bases and J by 4 bases; unmatched bases: 8. CDR3 size: 14 residues. The CDR3 sequence is CASRKDRAVTEAFF. The CDR3 DNA reads TGTGCCAGTAGAAAAGACAGGGCCGTCACTGAAGCTTTCTTT. The full variable domain, rest sourced from reference TRBV19 and TRBJ1-1, is DGGITQSPKYLFRKEGQNVTLSCEQNLNHDAMYWYRQDPGQGLRLIYYSQIVNDFQKGDIAEGYSVSREKKESFPLTVTSAQKNPTAFYLCASRKDRAVTEAFFGQGTRLTVV.

A remark on this clone: At one boundary the junction diverges from the germline segment, which might be a read error. The gene calls are TRBV7-7 and TRBJ2-3, with D hard to call. This CDR3 spans 15 amino acids. Germline-derived CDR1 and CDR2 are SSHAT and FNYEAQ (reference sequence). CDR3 bases: TGTGCTAGCAGCTACGATGGCGGCCCACTCAGCACGCAGTATTTT. Its translation is CASSYDGGPLSTQYF.

The V and J genes are TRBV18 and TRBJ2-4; tentative D call: TRBD1 (5 bases). Germline assignment: CDR1 KGHSH and CDR2 LQKENI. V lost 0 bases and J lost 6, with 9 bases in between. This CDR3 has 14 amino acids. In DNA, the CDR3 is TGTGCCAGCTCACCACCGCAGGGATCAAACATTCAGTACTTC. Translation: CASSPPQGSNIQYF.

This chain links TRBV11-2 with TRBJ2-7, with 11 nucleotides matching TRBD2. Germline values: CDR1 SGHAT, CDR2 FQNNGV. Losses at the gene ends were 5 bases for V and 3 bases for J; bases not matched to a gene: 6. The CDR3 loop spans 15 amino acids. DNA of the CDR3: TGTGCCAGCAGCCTAGCGGGGGGCAACCACTACGAGCAGTACTTC. It codes for CASSLAGGNHYEQYF.

V gene TRBV2 combines with J gene TRBJ1-1; D perhaps matches TRBD1 (5 bases). CDR3 length: 14 amino acids. V was cut by 6 bases and J by 1 base, with 12 bases left in between. Germline CDR1 and CDR2: SNHLY and FYNNEI. The CDR3 nucleotides read TGTGCCAGCAGCGAAAGGGGCGGGAACACTGAAGCTTTCTTT. It codes for CASSERGGNTEAFF.

The chain links TRBV19 to TRBJ1-1; D is unclear. The CDR3 extends over 14 amino acids. V lost 7 bases to trimming and J lost 5 bases, with 17 bases between them. Germline CDR1 is LNHDA and CDR2 is SQIVND (reference sequence). The CDR3 DNA sequence: TGTGCCAGTACCCCGGCGGGTTGGGGTACTGAAGCTTTCTTT. As protein: CASTPAGWGTEAFF.

In its sample, this clone was seen once. The rearrangement uses TRBV11-2 and TRBJ2-7, with D perhaps TRBD1 (5 bases). Germline CDR1 is SGHAT and CDR2 is FQNNGV. The CDR3 has 14 residues. V dropped 4 bases and J dropped 0 bases, with 10 bases sitting between them. The CDR3 protein is CASSSMTVSYEQYF. The DNA of the CDR3 is TGTGCCAGCAGCTCCATGACAGTCTCCTACGAGCAGTACTTC. Based on the CDR3 plus reference TRBV11-2 and TRBJ2-7, the full variable domain is EAGVAQSPRYKIIEKRQSVAFWCNPISGHATLYWYQQILGQGPKLLIQFQNNGVVDDSQLPKDRFSAERLKGVDSTLKIQPAKLEDSAVYLCASSSMTVSYEQYFGPGTRLTVT.

The chain uses TRBV4-1 and TRBJ2-2, with D hard to call. Germline assignment: CDR1 MGHRA and CDR2 YSYEKL. Trimming shortened V by 0 bases and J by 11 bases, and 4 bases separated the two germline ends. The CDR3 is 11 amino acids. The CDR3 sequence: CASSQDHELFF. Written as DNA, the CDR3 is TGCGCCAGCAGCCAAGATCATGAGCTGTTTTTT.

This chain links TRBV6-5 with TRBJ1-4; D is unclear. The CDR3 loop spans 15 amino acids. The V gene's germline CDR1 is MNHEY and CDR2 SVGAGI. With 0 bases removed from V and 0 bases from J, the gap between germline ends came to 5 bases. CDR3: CASSYSTTTNEKLFF. The CDR3 DNA is TGTGCCAGCAGTTACTCGACAACAACTAATGAAAAACTGTTTTTT.

This clone occurred a few times. The chain recombines TRBV20-1 with TRBJ2-2; D gene uncertain. Trimming removed 3 bases at V and 7 bases at J, with 12 bases between. Germline V CDR1 and CDR2: DFQATT, SNEGSKA (reference sequence). This CDR3 is 13 amino acids long. The DNA for the CDR3 is TGCAGTGCTAGTCGTACGGCAGGCGGGGAGCTGTTTTTT. Protein sequence: CSASRTAGGELFF.

This clone was seen a single time. This rearrangement joins TRBV4-2 to TRBJ2-7; D might be TRBD1 (5 bases). This CDR3 spans 14 amino acids. Germline assignment: CDR1 LGHNA and CDR2 YNFKEQ. The V end was cut by 1 base, the J end by 3 bases, with 10 bases between. CDR3 sequence reads: CASSQATVFYEQYF. The DNA of the CDR3 is TGTGCCAGCAGCCAAGCGACAGTTTTCTACGAGCAGTACTTC.

This clone was counted once. The chain has TRBV14 and TRBJ1-3; D gene unclear. The germline V and J ends were trimmed by 0 bases and 2 bases, with 14 bases remaining between them. Germline loops: CDR1 SGHDN, CDR2 FVKESK. The CDR3 totals 17 residues. CDR3 protein: CASSQDLDWRAGNTIYF. The CDR3 DNA follows: TGTGCCAGCAGCCAAGACCTGGACTGGAGGGCTGGAAACACCATATATTTT.

The V call is TRBV7-2, the J call TRBJ1-2, with TRBD1 matching over 8 bases. The V and J ends lost 5 bases and 6 bases, in that order; junction bases with no gene match: 11. The CDR3 has 15 amino acids. Per the germline V gene, CDR1 is SGHTA and CDR2 is FQGNSA. CDR3 sequence: CASSPVGQGSDGYTF. In nucleotides, the CDR3 is TGTGCCAGCAGCCCAGTCGGACAGGGTAGCGATGGCTACACCTTC.

The chain recombines TRBV7-2 with TRBJ2-4; 8 positions match TRBD1. The CDR3 spans 16 residues. Germline V gives CDR1 SGHTA, CDR2 FQGNSA. V was pared by 2 bases and J by 5 bases, with 8 bases of the junction left unmatched. The DNA of the CDR3 is TGTGCCAGCAGCTTACGGGGGACAGGCAGTCAAAACATTCAGTACTTC. Protein: CASSLRGTGSQNIQYF.

DNA of the CDR3: TGTGCCAGCAGCCATATAGGGGGGGAGGGGAATGAAAAACTGTTTTTT. Translating it yields CASSHIGGEGNEKLFF. This chain joins TRBV4-2 and TRBJ1-4, with D possibly being TRBD1 (6 bases). Deletions cut 3 bases from V and 5 bases from J, with 16 bases between. The CDR3 extends over 16 amino acids. Germline CDR1 LGHNA, CDR2 YNFKEQ.

The V and J genes are TRBV3-1 (or the pseudogene TRBV3-2) and TRBJ1-3, with D possibly TRBD1 on 6 matching bases. V lost 5 bases to trimming and J lost 2 bases, with 10 bases between them. Germline assignment: CDR1 LGHDT and CDR2 YNNKEL (reference sequence). This CDR3 comprises 14 residues. The CDR3 sequence is CASSTQGPGNTIYF. In DNA, the CDR3 is TGTGCCAGCAGCACACAGGGACCTGGAAACACCATATATTTT.

The V and J genes are TRBV29-1 and TRBJ1-4; 7 bases are shared with TRBD1. With V trimmed by 6 bases and J by 3 bases, 7 bases remained unmatched. The CDR3 has 14 amino acids. CDR1 is SQVTM and CDR2 is ANQGSEA in the germline V gene. The CDR3 loop reads CSVGTTGANEKLFF. As DNA, the CDR3 is TGCAGCGTCGGCACAACAGGGGCTAATGAAAAACTGTTTTTT. Together with reference TRBV29-1 and TRBJ1-4, the CDR3 gives the full variable domain: SAVISQKPSRDICQRGTSLTIQCQVDSQVTMMFWYRQQPGQSLTLIATANQGSEATYESGFVIDKFPISRPNLTFSTLTVSNMSPEDSSIYLCSVGTTGANEKLFFGSGTQLSVL.

J is TRBJ1-2 and V is TRBV9; 8 nucleotides agree with TRBD1. The CDR3 loop spans 14 amino acids. Germline V gene sequence: CDR1 SGDLS, CDR2 YYNGEE. Trimming cost V 0 bases and J 8 bases; bases outside gene matches: 6. CDR3 residues: CASSVVDRGWGYTF. In DNA form, the CDR3 reads TGTGCCAGCAGCGTAGTCGACAGGGGATGGGGCTACACCTTC. The full variable domain, in which reference TRBV9 and TRBJ1-2 provide the parts outside the CDR3, is DSGVTQTPKHLITATGQRVTLRCSPRSGDLSVYWYQQSLDQGLQFLIQYYNGEERAKGNILERFSAQQFPDLHSELNLSSLELGDSALYFCASSVVDRGWGYTFGSGTRLTVV.

The rearrangement links TRBV7-9 to TRBJ2-2; D remains ambiguous. Trimming took 1 base from V and 0 from J, leaving 6 bases between them. The CDR3 has 15 amino acids. The V gene's germline CDR1 is SEHNR and CDR2 FQNEAQ (reference sequence). CDR3 in amino acids: CASSLVASNTGELFF. The DNA of the CDR3 is TGTGCCAGCAGCTTAGTAGCCTCGAACACCGGGGAGCTGTTTTTT.

V and J are TRBV4-3 and TRBJ1-6; TRBD1 matches at 10 bases. CDR3 length equals 14 residues. With V trimmed by 5 bases and J by 10 bases, 5 bases remained unmatched. The germline V gene has CDR1 LGHNA and CDR2 YSLEER. CDR3 sequence reads: CASSTDRGQSPLHF. CDR3 coding DNA: TGCGCCAGCAGCACCGACAGGGGGCAGTCACCCCTCCACTTT.

The chain links TRBV3-1 (or the pseudogene TRBV3-2) to TRBJ1-1, with D hard to call. The CDR3 is 15 residues long. V shed 1 base and J shed 7 bases, with 16 bases lying between them. Germline V gene sequence: CDR1 LGHDT, CDR2 YNNKEL (reference sequence). The chain's CDR3 is CASSQGPGNLGEAFF. In DNA, the CDR3 is TGTGCCAGCAGCCAAGGACCGGGGAATTTAGGTGAAGCTTTCTTT.

The genes are TRBV5-1 and TRBJ2-5, with D tentatively TRBD2 (6 bases). Per germline, CDR1 SGHRS and CDR2 YFSETQ. This CDR3 has 16 amino acids. V was trimmed by 0 bases and J by 0 bases, leaving 12 bases between them. The CDR3 is CASSLAGRPYQETQYF. As DNA, the CDR3 is TGCGCCAGCAGCTTGGCCGGGAGACCGTACCAAGAGACCCAGTACTTC.

The chain employs TRBV6-2 or TRBV6-3 and TRBJ1-2; 9 bases are shared with TRBD1. Unmatched junction bases numbered 9, after V lost 6 bases and J lost 4 bases. The germline V gene encodes CDR1 MNHEY and CDR2 SVGEGT. The CDR3 has 15 amino acids. CDR3 in amino acids: CASSRPGQGSYGYTF. The CDR3 DNA follows: TGTGCCAGCAGCCGACCGGGACAGGGATCCTATGGCTACACCTTC.

In its sample, this clone ranks as medium-sized. The chain links TRBV27 to TRBJ2-1; D not resolved. This CDR3 comprises 15 residues. Germline CDR1 reads MNHEY; CDR2 reads SMNVEV (reference sequence). V was trimmed by 5 bases and J by 0 bases, leaving 11 bases between them. The DNA for the CDR3 is TGTGCCAGCAGTCAGTACCCCAGCTCCTACAATGAGCAGTTCTTC. Translating it yields CASSQYPSSYNEQFF.

This clone was recorded only once. This chain links TRBV5-6 with TRBJ1-2; D unresolved. CDR3 length: 13 amino acids. The V end was cut by 4 bases, the J end by 5 bases, with 12 bases between. Germline assignment: CDR1 SGHDT and CDR2 YYEEEE. CDR3 sequence (DNA): TGTGCCAGCAGCCCCCAGTCACAGTATGGCTACACCTTC. It is translated as CASSPQSQYGYTF.

The genes are TRBV5-4 and TRBJ2-2; possible D gene TRBD2, 7 bases. From germline, CDR1 is SGHNT and CDR2 YYREEE (reference sequence). This CDR3 is built from 15 residues. Trimming stripped 3 bases from V and 1 base from J, with 10 bases between. The CDR3 protein is CASSSGGQNTGELFF. The CDR3 nucleotides are TGTGCCAGCAGCTCGGGGGGCCAGAACACCGGGGAGCTGTTTTTT.

This clone was detected only a few times. The chain joins TRBV6-5 to TRBJ1-6; 7 nucleotides line up with TRBD1. The junction had 3 bases not matched to a gene; V was cut back by 6 bases and J by 7 bases. The germline gives CDR1 MNHEY, CDR2 SVGAGI. This CDR3 contains 13 residues. CDR3 DNA sequence: TGTGCCAGCAGCCAGGACAGGAATTCACCCCTCCACTTT. Protein sequence: CASSQDRNSPLHF.